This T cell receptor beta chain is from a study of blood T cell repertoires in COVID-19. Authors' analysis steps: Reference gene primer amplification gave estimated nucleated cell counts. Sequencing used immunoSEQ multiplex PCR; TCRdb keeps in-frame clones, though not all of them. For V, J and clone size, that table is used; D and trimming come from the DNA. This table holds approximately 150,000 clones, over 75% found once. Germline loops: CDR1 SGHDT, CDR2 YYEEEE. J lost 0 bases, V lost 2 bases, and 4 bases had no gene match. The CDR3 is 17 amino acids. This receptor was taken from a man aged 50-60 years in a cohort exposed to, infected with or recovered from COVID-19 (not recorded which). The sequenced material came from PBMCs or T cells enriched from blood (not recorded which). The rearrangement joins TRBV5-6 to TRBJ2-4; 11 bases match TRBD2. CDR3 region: CASSFRLAGIAKNIQYF. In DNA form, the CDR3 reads TGTGCCAGCAGCTTCCGACTAGCGGGGATAGCCAAAAACATTCAGTACTTC.